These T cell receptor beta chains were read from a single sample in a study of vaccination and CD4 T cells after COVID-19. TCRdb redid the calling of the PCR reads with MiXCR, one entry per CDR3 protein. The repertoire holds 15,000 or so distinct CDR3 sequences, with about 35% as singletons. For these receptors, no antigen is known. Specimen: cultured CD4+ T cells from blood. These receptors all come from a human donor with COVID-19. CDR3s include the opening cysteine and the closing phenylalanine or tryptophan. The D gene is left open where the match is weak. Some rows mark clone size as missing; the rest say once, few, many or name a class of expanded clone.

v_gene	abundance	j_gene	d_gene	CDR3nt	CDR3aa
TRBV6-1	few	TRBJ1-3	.	TGTGCCAGCAGTGAAGAGGGAAGGCGGAGCTCTGGAAACACCATATATTTT	CASSEEGRRSSGNTIYF
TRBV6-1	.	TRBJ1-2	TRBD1	TGTGCCAGCGGGTCGACAGGGGGCTTCGCGCCAGGAAACTATGGCTACACCTTC	CASGSTGGFAPGNYGYTF
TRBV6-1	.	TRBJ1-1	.	TGTGCCAGCAGTCCCGGGACAAACAACATCGTTGAAGCTTTCTTT	CASSPGTNNIVEAFF
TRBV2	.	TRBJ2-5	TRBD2	TGTGCGAGCACTCCGGGGGGAGTTAGGGAGACCCAGTACTTC	CASTPGGVRETQYF
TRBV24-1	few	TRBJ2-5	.	TGTGCCACCAGTGACCCCGGTCCGGGGCAAGAGACCCAGTACTTC	CATSDPGPGQETQYF
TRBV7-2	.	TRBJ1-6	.	TGTGCCAGCAGCTCCGACGGGACTAGGAATTCACCCCTCCACTTT	CASSSDGTRNSPLHF
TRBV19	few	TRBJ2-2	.	TGTGCCAGTAGTAGAGGAATCACCGGGGAGCTGTTTTTT	CASSRGITGELFF
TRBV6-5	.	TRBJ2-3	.	TGTGCCAGCAGTTACGGGGGGCCTCGCACAGATACGCAGTATTTT	CASSYGGPRTDTQYF
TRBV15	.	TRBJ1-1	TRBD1	TGTGCCACCAGCAGAAGACAGGGAATGGGGAACACTGAAGCTTTCTTT	CATSRRQGMGNTEAFF
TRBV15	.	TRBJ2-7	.	TGTGCCACCAGCAGAGATAGGAGAGGCATGGGCGCCGAGCAGTACTTC	CATSRDRRGMGAEQYF
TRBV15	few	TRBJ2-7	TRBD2	TGTGCCACCAGCAGAGTGGCGGGGGGGCCCTACGAGCAGTACTTC	CATSRVAGGPYEQYF
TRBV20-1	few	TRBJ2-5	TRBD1	TGCAGTGCTAGGGACAGGGTACGGGAGACCCAGTACTTC	CSARDRVRETQYF
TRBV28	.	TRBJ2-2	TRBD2	TGTGCCAGCAGTACCAGCGGGGGGCGCCACGGGGAGCTGTTTTTT	CASSTSGGRHGELFF
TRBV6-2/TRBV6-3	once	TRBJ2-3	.	TGTGCCAGCAGTTACTCCGGTCGGGGGGCCCACACAGATACGCAGTATTTT	CASSYSGRGAHTDTQYF
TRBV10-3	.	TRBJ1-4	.	TGTGCCATCAGCGGGGTAGAGGGTAATGAAAAACTGTTTTTT	CAISGVEGNEKLFF
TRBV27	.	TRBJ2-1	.	TGTGCCAGCAGTTTACATTTAGGGTACGGGCAGTTCTTC	CASSLHLGYGQFF
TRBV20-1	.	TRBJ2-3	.	TGCAGTGCTGCGGATCCAGATACGCAGTATTTT	CSAADPDTQYF
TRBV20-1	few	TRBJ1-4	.	TGCAGTGCTTCCCGGACAGTTGCAACTAATGAAAAACTGTTTTTT	CSASRTVATNEKLFF
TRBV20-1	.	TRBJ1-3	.	TGCAGTGCTAGGGGTGACGGAAACACCATATATTTT	CSARGDGNTIYF
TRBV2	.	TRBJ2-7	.	TGTGCCAGCTGTCGGACATCTCCCTACGAGCAGTACTTC	CASCRTSPYEQYF
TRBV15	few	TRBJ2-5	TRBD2	TGTGCCACCAGCACCGGGACTAGTAGGGCGGGTGAGACCCAGTACTTC	CATSTGTSRAGETQYF
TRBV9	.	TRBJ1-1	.	TGTGCCAGCAGCGTAGCAGGGGAGAACACTGAAGCTTTCTTT	CASSVAGENTEAFF
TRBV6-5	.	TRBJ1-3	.	TGTGCCAGCAGTTACGGACATGGTTCTGGAAACACCATATATTTT	CASSYGHGSGNTIYF
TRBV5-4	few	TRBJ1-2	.	TGTGCCAGCAGCTTGCCTTGGGGAGATGGCTACACCTTC	CASSLPWGDGYTF
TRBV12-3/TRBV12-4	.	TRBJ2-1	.	TGTGCCAGCAGTTATGTCCGGGAGCAGTTCTTC	CASSYVREQFF
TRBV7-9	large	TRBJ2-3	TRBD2	TGTGCCAGCGGCCCTAGCGGGGGCACAGATACGCAGTATTTT	CASGPSGGTDTQYF
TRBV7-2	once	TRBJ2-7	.	TGTGCCAGCAGCTTTCGCTCCAACGCGCCGAGCTCCTACGAGCAGTACTTC	CASSFRSNAPSSYEQYF
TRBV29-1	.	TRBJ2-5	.	TGCAGCGTGGACCAGGGACAAGAGACCCAGTACTTC	CSVDQGQETQYF
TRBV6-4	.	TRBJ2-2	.	TGTGCCAGCAGTGACTCATCGAACACCGGGGAGCTGTTTTTT	CASSDSSNTGELFF
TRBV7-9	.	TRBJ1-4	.	TGTGCCAGCAGCCAGACTCGGGGGACAACTAATGAAAAACTGTTTTTT	CASSQTRGTTNEKLFF
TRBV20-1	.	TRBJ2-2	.	TGCAGTGCTACACCGGGGGGCCGGACCGGGGAGCTGTTTTTT	CSATPGGRTGELFF